This T cell receptor (beta chain) was identified in a study of cytomegalovirus exposure and HLA in healthy donors (dated by TCRdb to about 2017). General notes on the study: An earlier analysis of about 560 of the donors reported about 280 Gb of sequence data and approximately 120 million unique TCR beta sequences obtained from about 179 million T cells. Among 398 genotyped donors of the cohort, an average of roughly 240,000 unique TCR beta nucleotide sequences were sequenced per donor, roughly 20% of them non-productive. All discovery cohort repertoires had been generated using a single sequencing platform. Both class I and class II loci were covered by HLA typing, at four-digit resolution. To predict cytomegalovirus infection status, the study brought together high-throughput TCR immunosequencing, statistical association of individual TCRs with disease status, and machine learning. Donor age, sex, ethnicity and CMV serostatus were compiled together with the repertoire data. Along with the approximately 700-subject first cohort, a separate validation cohort of over a hundred different subjects was used. Of the approximately 400 genotyped donors, approximately 80% were placed in the genetic ancestry cluster associated with self-reported Caucasian donors. The aim of the study was to test whether cataloging public T cell receptors could identify signatures of past pathogen exposure. A later analysis re-examined previously published TCR beta repertoires from around 670 donors and added high-resolution HLA genotyping to investigate patterns of TCR occurrence. The study used immunosequencing to profile the T cell repertoires of 666 subjects and linked those repertoires to cytomegalovirus serostatus. Rather than using new phenotypic data, the later analysis identified candidate immune exposures from TCR beta sequences and from how often those sequences occurred across donors. A later genetic analysis took genome-wide SNP genotypes for about 55% of the 666 donors and used that subset as a discovery cohort. The number of typed donors differed by locus: about 629-630 for A, B, C, DRB1 and DQB1; approximately 520 for DQA1; approximately 600 for DPA1; and about 450 for DPB1. About 320 gigabases of sequencing data and approximately 85 million unique TCR sequences were included in an early release covering 500 to 750 HLA-typed donors. In an earlier analysis of roughly 540 of the donors, high-throughput TCR beta sequencing was used to judge whether each TCR beta V gene segment behaved as functional or pseudogenic. Because of strong linkage in the cohort, five DR-DQ haplotypes were treated as single units for association and clustering.

The library relied on the immunoSEQ multiplex PCR assay. For the multiplex PCR, a mixture combining 60 forward primers for TCR Vbeta segments and 13 reverse primers for TCR Jbeta segments was used. The CDR3 region of rearranged TCR beta genes was amplified from genomic DNA with a multiplex PCR assay. The amplified TCR beta libraries were sequenced on the Illumina HiSeq System as 87-base-pair reads. On the study's bioinformatics: Across the roughly 600 repertoires, a later analysis counted some 80 million unique TCR beta chains, around 11 million of which were shared by at least two donors. Raw reads were error-corrected and collapsed into unique sequences by a nearest-neighbor algorithm in which closely related sequences were merged to remove PCR and sequencing errors. Alignment of CDR3 sequences to IMGT reference sequences was used to assign V, D and J gene segments. Each retained sequence needed at least a six-nucleotide match to both a V gene segment and a J gene segment. A rearrangement was called productive if the CDR3 had no stop codons and remained in frame with V and J, and every other rearrangement was called non-productive. CDR3 was defined by IMGT convention, running from the second conserved V-encoded cysteine to the conserved J-encoded phenylalanine. The earlier analysis of some 550 of the donors excluded any sequence lacking an unambiguous match to a single V gene segment. In an earlier analysis of roughly 600 of the donors, a V segment was called functional when productive rearrangements were above 56.7%, and segregating when the standard deviation between donors exceeded 5%. A statistical classification framework was developed to diagnose cytomegalovirus status using the catalog of TCR beta chain sequences. V and J gene assignment, in a later analysis, came from comparing TCR nucleotide sequences with IMGT/GENE-DB human TR gene sequences. Using the TCRdist pipeline, a later analysis assigned CDR3 sequences along with most-parsimonious VDJ recombination scenarios. In a later analysis, every TCR beta chain was defined by the combination of its CDR3 amino acid sequence and its V-gene family, and reads without a unique V-gene family were dropped. In a later analysis, several hundred highly shared, low-generation-probability nucleotide sequences were removed to address suspected cross-contamination and a sequencing artifact. In a later analysis, a clonal expansion index for each public chain was calculated from normalized within-repertoire ranks of inferred template counts. A later analysis computed generation probabilities with a VDJ recombination model fitted to out-of-frame rearrangements, and checked the results against IGoR. A later analysis scored TCR-TCR, TCR-HLA and TCR-CMV co-occurrence with hypergeometric tests, applying a repertoire-size bias correction to TCR pairs. False discovery rates were estimated in a later analysis by permuting HLA or CMV assignments 20 times. A later analysis grouped co-occurring TCRs with DBSCAN, adding TCRdist sequence similarity when clustering within HLA-allele-positive subsets. Repertoires with fewer than 30,000 or more than 120,000 public chains were left out of co-occurrence clustering, as were a few repertoires with anomalous nucleotide sharing. TCRdb took over this immuneACCESS table, retaining in-frame rearrangements with V and J assigned. Such tables are incomplete; in checked studies, under half of the missing clones stem from an unresolved V gene, and the remainder is unexplained. The D gene and trimming were derived from the DNA, and the V and J assignments and clone size from that table. The sample yields some 78,000 clones; approximately 70% were counted once. Around 10% of the sample belongs to the ten largest clones.

Here is what the overall study found, with its caveats: Correlated functional status among segregating V segments might be attributable to linkage disequilibrium, but an unknown experimental factor could not be ruled out. Most CMV-associated TCR beta chains appeared to be HLA-restricted in a later analysis, and the HLA associations seemed to be driven largely by CMV exposure. When HLA alleles, especially DR and DQ, strongly co-occurred, attributing TCR associations to individual alleles was difficult. V-gene and J-gene trimming of TCR beta chains was associated with a missense DCLRE1C variant in a later genetic analysis, and the association was replicated in an independent cohort. Roughly uniform sequencing depth across donors was assumed in presence/absence analyses, although this assumption may not hold. Compared with the roughly 720-donor mean, donors in an Asian-associated ancestry cluster had fewer N-insertions in productive TCRs, according to a later genetic analysis. In a later analysis, the rate of TCR association differed among HLA loci, with DRB1 alleles having the most associated TCRs and HLA-C alleles having the fewest. Immune exposure information for the cohort was limited to CMV serostatus. Broadly in line with IMGT annotations, most TCR beta V segments showed up in productive rearrangements about 87% or about 30% of the time in an earlier analysis of roughly 590 of the donors. In a later analysis, HLA-associated TCR beta chains were found to be more clonally expanded and to have lower generation probabilities than equally common non-associated chains. A later analysis associated about 17,000 TCR beta sequences with specific HLA alleles at a false discovery rate of 0.05. Cytomegalovirus status was reported to be diagnosed by the classifier with high specificity and sensitivity in both the original and validation cohorts. A total of 164 TCR beta chains were listed by the study as associated with cytomegalovirus. This cohort had only TCR beta chains sequenced, and the lack of alpha or paired-chain data limited which features could be detected. It was suggested by the authors that the approach could potentially be generalized to other disease states and immunological phenotypes. A further reported finding was that TCR beta sequences accurately predicted the HLA-A and HLA-B alleles for most subjects in the first cohort. Three of the identified cytomegalovirus-associated TCR beta chains were confirmed in vitro to be specific for cytomegalovirus antigens. According to a later analysis, parvovirus B19, influenza, CMV and Epstein-Barr virus appeared linked to several top co-occurrence clusters. Because counts were too low, some 16 rarely observed V segments, including chromosome 9 orphons, were excluded from the earlier analysis of roughly 580 of the donors. While some public TCRs were present in many individuals, most TCR sequences turned up only very rarely across donors. Because some donors lacked HLA typing at each locus, the association tests relied only on the typed subset. A cluster of highly shared sequence variants was judged likely to represent a technical artifact of the sequencing pipeline.

In the case of this clone: Its antigen is not yet known. Relative to the germline gene, one junction end is altered; a read error may explain this.

The cohort was made up of 666 healthy bone marrow donors. Cohort members were all nominally healthy when sampled, although unrecorded immune exposures were likely present. The donor was CMV seropositive and belonged to the group of some 290 seropositive cohort members. A peripheral blood sample was collected from each donor, and TCR beta sequencing was performed on peripheral blood mononuclear cells. Genomic DNA extraction from the blood cell samples was performed with the Qiagen DNeasy Blood Extraction Kit. The sequencing input was PBMCs. This TCR was recovered from a woman in her thirties or forties in good health and CMV-seropositive.

The CDR3 region has the sequence CASSLGTGSYGQYF. The nucleotides are TGTGCCAGCAGCTTAGGGACGGGATCCTACGGGCAGTACTTC. The receptor chain draws on TRBV7-9 and TRBJ2-7; a weak D assignment points to TRBD2 (5 bases agree). CDR1 and CDR2 (SEHNR, FQNEAQ) derive from the germline V gene (reference sequence). CDR3 length: 14 amino acids, cysteine to phenylalanine. Only the CDR3 part of the read is kept: 42 bases, read in frame from the first base.